This T cell receptor beta chain was identified during a study of response to subunit inactivated influenza vaccine. TCRdb reprocessed the RT-PCR reads with MiXCR, giving one entry per CDR3 protein. The sample yields some 850,000 distinct CDR3 sequences, around 18% seen once. The CDR3 is 14 residues long. Germline V gene data show CDR1 as SGHTA and CDR2 as FQGNSA. V was cut by 5 bases and J by 4 bases, with 15 bases left in between. The sequence was collected from a man aged 45-65 years who received an inactivated influenza vaccine. Sequenced here: PBMCs from blood, sampled approximately 5 days after vaccination. V usage is TRBV7-2 and J usage is TRBJ2-7; tentative D call: TRBD1 (6 bases). The CDR3 nucleotides read TGTGCCAGCAGCCCAGGCTGGGGGCTGTACGAGCAGTACTTC. It codes for CASSPGWGLYEQYF.